The rows below give T cell receptor beta chains drawn from one sample of a study of sequential checkpoint blockade in melanoma. TCRdb's table, derived via immunoSEQ multiplex PCR, lists solely in-frame clones and lacks some. The sample consists of 2,500 or so clones, more than 25% of them appearing once. This specimen was tumor tissue (inferred from file names), taken from a patient given nivolumab and ipilimumab in sequence. These receptors were collected from a human donor with melanoma. The CDR3 runs from the conserved cysteine through the conserved F or W. D genes are given only for firm matches. Only part of the rows carry a size: once, few, many, or a class if the clone is expanded.

>TRBD1|TRBJ2-2|medium-sized|TRBV6-8
CASSDSDRGSTGELFF
TGTGCCAGCAGTGACTCGGACAGGGGGTCGACCGGGGAGCTGTTTTTT
>-|TRBJ2-7|-|TRBV19
CASRPAGKVHEQYF
TGTGCCAGTAGGCCCGCAGGCAAAGTCCACGAGCAGTACTTC
>-|TRBJ2-3|-|TRBV11-3
CASSHSVSTDTQYF
TGTGCCAGCAGCCATAGCGTTAGCACAGATACGCAGTATTTT
>-|TRBJ1-2|few|TRBV19
CASSISGYGYTF
TGTGCCAGTAGTATCTCGGGCTATGGCTACACCTTC
>TRBD1|TRBJ1-4|-|TRBV6-8
CASSYSGLPGGLGQNREKLFF
TGTGCCAGCAGTTACTCGGGGCTACCAGGGGGTCTCGGGCAAAATCGGGAAAAACTGTTTTTT
>TRBD1|TRBJ1-1|-|TRBV6-8
CASSPGQGGTEAFF
TGTGCCAGCAGTCCCGGACAGGGTGGGACTGAAGCTTTCTTT
>-|TRBJ1-2|-|TRBV9
CASSSLRGSYTF
TGTGCCAGCAGCTCTCTCCGTGGGAGCTACACCTTC
>-|TRBJ2-7|-|TRBV6-8
CASSWAGDSYEQYF
TGTGCCAGCAGTTGGGCCGGAGACTCCTACGAGCAGTACTTC
>-|TRBJ2-1|-|TRBV19
CASSKGGNKDNEQFF
TGTGCCAGTAGTAAGGGGGGCAATAAAGACAATGAGCAGTTCTTC
>TRBD1|TRBJ1-5|-|TRBV4-1
CASSQVDRERQPQHF
TGCGCCAGCAGCCAAGTCGACAGGGAAAGACAGCCCCAGCATTTT
>-|TRBJ2-7|once|TRBV29-1
CSVAPGPALEQYF
TGCAGCGTTGCCCCGGGACCGGCGCTCGAGCAGTACTTC
>-|TRBJ2-1|few|TRBV5-1
CASSLSRDIFNREFF
TGCGCCAGCAGCTTGTCCCGGGACATCTTTAATCGGGAGTTCTTC
>TRBD1|TRBJ2-3|-|TRBV2
CASSGRTGGTDTQYF
TGTGCCAGCAGTGGGAGGACAGGGGGCACAGATACGCAGTATTTT
>-|TRBJ2-1|-|TRBV6-8
CASSPLPGQVINEQFF
TGTGCCAGCAGCCCCCTCCCGGGACAAGTGATCAATGAGCAGTTCTTC
>TRBD2|TRBJ2-7|few|TRBV11-3
CASSADSQGGEQYF
TGTGCCAGCAGTGCCGACAGCCAGGGAGGGGAGCAGTACTTC
>-|TRBJ2-5|once|TRBV12-5
CASGLDRTPRPQETQYF
TGTGCTAGTGGTTTGGATAGGACACCCCGACCGCAAGAGACCCAGTACTTC
>-|TRBJ2-7|medium-sized|TRBV6-8
CASSYSAGATYEQYF
TGTGCCAGCAGTTACTCGGCAGGGGCCACCTACGAGCAGTACTTC
>-|TRBJ2-2|few|TRBV11-3
CASSLYSRSTGELFF
TGTGCCAGCAGCTTATACAGTCGGTCCACCGGGGAGCTGTTTTTT
>-|TRBJ1-2|-|TRBV19
CASSIDLGQRYGYTF
TGTGCCAGTAGTATAGATTTAGGGCAACGGTATGGCTACACCTTC
>TRBD2|TRBJ2-1|-|TRBV9
CASSVEVLAGVDEQFF
TGTGCCAGCAGCGTAGAGGTACTAGCGGGGGTCGATGAGCAGTTCTTC
>-|TRBJ2-7|-|TRBV30
CAWSDTYEQYF
TGTGCCTGGAGCGATACGTACGAGCAGTACTTC
>-|TRBJ1-4|-|TRBV23-1
CASSQGLGSNEKLFF
TGCGCCAGCAGCCAAGGGTTGGGTAGCAATGAAAAACTGTTTTTT
>-|TRBJ1-4|-|TRBV30
CAWSVHKPHEGEKLFF
TGTGCCTGGAGTGTACACAAGCCGCACGAGGGCGAAAAACTGTTTTTT
>TRBD1|TRBJ2-2|few|TRBV30
CAWSVGSGGEVF
TGTGCCTGGAGTGTTGGATCAGGGGGCGAGGTTTTT
>-|TRBJ1-2|medium-sized|TRBV6-8
CASAAQKYGYTF
TGTGCCAGCGCGGCACAGAAGTATGGCTACACCTTC
>-|TRBJ1-1|-|TRBV30
CAWSVQQNTEAFF
TGTGCCTGGAGTGTACAACAGAACACTGAAGCTTTCTTT
>-|TRBJ1-5|few|TRBV4-1
CASSQDHPSFNQPQHF
TGCGCCAGCAGCCAAGATCACCCCAGCTTCAATCAGCCCCAGCATTTT
>-|TRBJ2-1|few|TRBV9
CASSVEGFTPRNEQFF
TGTGCCAGCAGCGTAGAGGGCTTCACCCCGCGGAATGAGCAGTTCTTC
>TRBD2|TRBJ2-2|-|TRBV30
CAWRAGVYTGELFF
TGTGCCTGGCGAGCGGGGGTGTACACCGGGGAGCTGTTTTTT
>-|TRBJ2-1|-|TRBV6-1
CASSEDQGSYNEQFF
TGTGCCAGCAGTGAAGACCAGGGCTCCTACAATGAGCAGTTCTTC
>TRBD1|TRBJ1-5|medium-sized|TRBV11-3
CASSLGQGSNQPQHF
TGTGCCAGCAGCCTGGGACAGGGGTCCAATCAGCCCCAGCATTTT
>-|TRBJ1-4|-|TRBV6-8
CASRDRAYSTNEKLFF
TGTGCCAGCAGGGACAGAGCATATTCAACTAATGAAAAACTGTTTTTT
>TRBD1|TRBJ2-3|once|TRBV5-1
CASTPLGQGTDTQYF
TGCGCCAGCACCCCCCTGGGACAGGGGACCGATACGCAGTATTTT
>-|TRBJ2-5|-|TRBV5-1
CASESGRGSKTQYF
TGCGCCAGCGAGTCGGGCAGGGGCTCGAAGACCCAGTACTTC
>TRBD1|TRBJ1-1|-|TRBV5-1
CASSPGQVTTEAFF
TGCGCCAGCAGTCCGGGACAGGTGACCACTGAAGCTTTCTTT
>-|TRBJ2-7|few|TRBV6-8
CASRPPKSSYEQYF
TGTGCCAGCAGGCCCCCCAAAAGCTCCTACGAGCAGTACTTC